The rows below give T cell receptor beta chains drawn from one sample of a study of control samples from healthy donors and cancer patients. TCRdb's copy holds only in-frame clones and misses some; the assay was immunoSEQ multiplex PCR. This table holds roughly 120,000 clones, 88% found once. The specimen was blood. These receptors originate from a woman in her sixties or seventies in good health. The CDR3 runs from the conserved cysteine through the conserved F or W. The D gene is left open where the match is weak. Clone size appears in some rows only: once, few, many, or a class for an expanded clone.

abundance,j_gene,d_gene,len,v_gene,CDR3aa,CDR3nt
few,TRBJ1-5,-,15,TRBV5-1,CASSLDGDSNQPQHF,TGCGCCAGCAGCTTGGATGGGGATAGCAATCAGCCCCAGCATTTT
-,TRBJ2-1,TRBD2,17,TRBV7-2,CASRPPQRGARGNEQFF,TGTGCCAGCAGACCCCCCCAGCGGGGGGCCCGGGGCAATGAGCAGTTCTTC
once,TRBJ1-2,-,14,TRBV6-2/TRBV6-3,CASSYTTANYGYTF,TGTGCCAGCAGTTATACGACAGCTAACTATGGCTACACCTTC
-,TRBJ1-6,TRBD1,16,TRBV7-3,CASSLGGTGINSPLHF,TGTGCCAGCAGCTTAGGGGGGACAGGGATTAATTCACCCCTCCACTTT
-,TRBJ2-7,-,12,TRBV10-2,CASSDSNYEQYF,TGCGCCAGCAGTGACAGTAACTACGAGCAGTACTTC
-,TRBJ2-7,-,12,TRBV29-1,CSVERPNYEQYF,TGCAGCGTTGAACGGCCAAACTACGAGCAGTACTTC
-,TRBJ2-1,TRBD2,16,TRBV3-1/TRBV3-2,CASSQTSGLATNEQFF,TGTGCCAGCAGCCAAACTAGCGGACTTGCGACCAATGAGCAGTTCTTC
few,TRBJ2-7,-,15,TRBV5-6,CASSLFHEVRYEQYF,TGTGCCAGCAGCTTGTTTCATGAGGTGCGGTACGAGCAGTACTTC
-,TRBJ1-2,TRBD1,14,TRBV28,CASRSQGGRRGYTF,TGTGCCAGCAGATCGCAGGGGGGTCGACGGGGCTACACCTTC
-,TRBJ1-1,-,13,TRBV6-5,CASSPTGYNEAFF,TGTGCCAGCAGCCCCACAGGGTATAATGAAGCTTTCTTT
-,TRBJ1-4,TRBD1,12,TRBV6-5,CASRDRNEKLFF,TGTGCCAGCCGGGACAGAAATGAAAAACTGTTTTTT
-,TRBJ1-4,TRBD1,18,TRBV19,CASSGPGQGISTNEKLFF,TGTGCCAGTAGTGGGCCGGGACAGGGGATCTCAACTAATGAAAAACTGTTTTTT
-,TRBJ2-3,TRBD2,17,TRBV5-1,CASSPPSGGAWTDTQYF,TGCGCCAGCAGCCCTCCTAGCGGGGGGGCCTGGACAGATACGCAGTATTTT